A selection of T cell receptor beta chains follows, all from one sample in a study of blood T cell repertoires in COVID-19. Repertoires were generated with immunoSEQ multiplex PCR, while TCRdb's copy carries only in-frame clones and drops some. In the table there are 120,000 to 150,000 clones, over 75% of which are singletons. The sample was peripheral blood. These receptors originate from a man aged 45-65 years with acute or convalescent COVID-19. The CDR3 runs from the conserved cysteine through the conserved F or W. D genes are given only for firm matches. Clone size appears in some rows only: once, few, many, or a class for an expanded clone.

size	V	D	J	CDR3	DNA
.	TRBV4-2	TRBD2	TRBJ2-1	CASSQDGGLAANEQFF	TGTGCCAGCAGCCAAGATGGCGGACTAGCAGCCAATGAGCAGTTCTTC
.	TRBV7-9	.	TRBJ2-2	CASSLVGIGELFF	TGTGCCAGCAGCTTAGTCGGGATCGGGGAGCTGTTTTTT
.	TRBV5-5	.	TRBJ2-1	CASSLVLDSYNEQFF	TGTGCCAGCAGCTTGGTGTTAGACTCCTACAATGAGCAGTTCTTC
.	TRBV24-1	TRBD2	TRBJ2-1	CATSGGLRGSSYNEQFF	TGTGCCACCAGTGGTGGGCTGCGGGGGAGCTCCTACAATGAGCAGTTCTTC
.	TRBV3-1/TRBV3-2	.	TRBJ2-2	CASSQWFDSSTGELFF	TGTGCCAGCAGCCAATGGTTTGACTCCTCCACCGGGGAGCTGTTTTTT
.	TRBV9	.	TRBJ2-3	CASSVQTGVSDTQYF	TGTGCCAGCAGCGTACAGACGGGAGTTTCCGATACGCAGTATTTT
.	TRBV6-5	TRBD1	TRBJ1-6	CASRTGERVNSPLHF	TGTGCCAGCAGGACAGGGGAGCGAGTTAATTCACCCCTCCACTTT
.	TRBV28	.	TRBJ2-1	CASSAEHYSSNEQFF	TGTGCCAGCAGTGCAGAACACTACTCGTCCAATGAGCAGTTCTTC
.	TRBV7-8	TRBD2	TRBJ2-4	CASSRGRASGILDIQYF	TGTGCCAGCAGCCGAGGGCGGGCTAGCGGGATTTTGGACATTCAGTACTTC
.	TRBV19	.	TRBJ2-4	CASSIGTGAKNIQYF	TGTGCCAGTAGTATCGGAACAGGGGCCAAAAACATTCAGTACTTC
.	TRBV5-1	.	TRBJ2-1	CASSLAPVGVNEQFF	TGCGCCAGCAGCTTGGCCCCTGTCGGGGTTAATGAGCAGTTCTTC
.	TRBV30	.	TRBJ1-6	CAWSIPRTATHSPLHF	TGTGCCTGGAGTATCCCCCGGACAGCAACCCATTCACCCCTCCACTTT
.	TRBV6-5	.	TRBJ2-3	CASSYSSGAATDTQYF	TGTGCCAGCAGTTACTCTTCGGGAGCAGCCACAGATACGCAGTATTTT
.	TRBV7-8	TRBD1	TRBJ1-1	CASGQGNTEAFF	TGTGCCAGCGGACAGGGGAACACTGAAGCTTTCTTT
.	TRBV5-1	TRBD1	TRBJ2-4	CASSLGQGKNIQYF	TGCGCCAGCAGCTTGGGACAGGGCAAAAACATTCAGTACTTC
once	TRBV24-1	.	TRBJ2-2	CATSDLDSGPSGELFF	TGTGCCACCAGTGACCTGGACAGCGGACCCAGCGGGGAGCTGTTTTTT
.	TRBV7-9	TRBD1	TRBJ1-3	CASSLTGAGNTIYF	TGTGCCAGCAGCTTGACAGGGGCTGGAAACACCATATATTTT
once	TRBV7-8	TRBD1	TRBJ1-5	CASSSGQGASQPQHF	TGTGCCAGCAGCTCCGGACAGGGGGCTAGTCAGCCCCAGCATTTT
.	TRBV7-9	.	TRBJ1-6	CASSFGVGEVSPLHF	TGTGCCAGCAGCTTTGGGGTCGGGGAGGTATCACCCCTCCACTTT